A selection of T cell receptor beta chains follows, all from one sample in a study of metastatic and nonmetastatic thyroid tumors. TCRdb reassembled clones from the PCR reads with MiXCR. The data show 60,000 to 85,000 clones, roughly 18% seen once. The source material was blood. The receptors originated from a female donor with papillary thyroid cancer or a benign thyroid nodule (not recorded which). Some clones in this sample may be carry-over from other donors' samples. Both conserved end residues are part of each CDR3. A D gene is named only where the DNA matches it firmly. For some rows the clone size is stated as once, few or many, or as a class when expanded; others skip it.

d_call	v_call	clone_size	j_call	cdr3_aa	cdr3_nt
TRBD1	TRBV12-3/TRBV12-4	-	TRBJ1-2	CASTDRGPNYGYTF	TGTGCCAGCACCGACAGGGGGCCTAACTATGGCTACACCTTC
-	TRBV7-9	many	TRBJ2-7	CASSFGSQGEQYF	TGTGCCAGCAGCTTTGGGTCTCAGGGGGAGCAGTACTTC
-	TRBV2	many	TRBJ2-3	CASSEGGAGTDTQYF	TGTGCCAGCAGTGAGGGTGGGGCGGGTACAGATACGCAGTATTTT
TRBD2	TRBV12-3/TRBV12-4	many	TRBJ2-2	CASTPGATSGNTGELFF	TGTGCCAGCACCCCTGGGGCTACTAGCGGGAACACCGGGGAGCTGTTTTTT
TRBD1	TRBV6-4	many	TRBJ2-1	CASSEGQGTYEQFF	TGTGCCAGCAGTGAGGGACAGGGGACATATGAGCAGTTCTTC
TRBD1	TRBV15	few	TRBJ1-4	CATSLNRGTNEKLFF	TGTGCCACCAGCCTTAACAGGGGAACTAATGAAAAACTGTTTTTT
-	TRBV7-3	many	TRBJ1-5	CASSLRPNHTQHF	TGTGCCAGCAGCCTGAGACCGAACCATACGCAGCATTTT
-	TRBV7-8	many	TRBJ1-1	CASSASRGTGLPFAEAFF	TGTGCCAGCAGCGCGTCCCGAGGCACAGGCCTGCCATTCGCTGAAGCTTTCTTT
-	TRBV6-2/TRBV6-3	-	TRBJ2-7	CASSSLGLPTKQYF	TGTGCCAGCAGTTCGCTGGGGCTCCCTACGAAGCAGTACTTC
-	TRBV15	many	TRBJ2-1	CATSRDTLQNYNEQFF	TGTGCCACCAGCAGAGACACCTTACAGAACTACAATGAGCAGTTCTTC
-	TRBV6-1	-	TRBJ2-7	CASRQDRSSYEQYF	TGTGCCAGCAGACAGGACAGAAGCTCCTACGAGCAGTACTTC
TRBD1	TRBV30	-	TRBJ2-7	CACVQGAYEQYF	TGTGCCTGCGTACAGGGGGCTTACGAGCAGTACTTC
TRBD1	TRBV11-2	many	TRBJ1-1	CASSLLGGQSPREAFF	TGTGCCAGCAGCTTATTGGGGGGACAGTCCCCCCGCGAAGCTTTCTTT
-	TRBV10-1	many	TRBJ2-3	CASSVSFGTDTQYF	TGCGCCAGCAGTGTGTCTTTTGGCACAGATACGCAGTATTTT
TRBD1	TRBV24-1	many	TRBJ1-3	CATSDLPGGRGLQSSGNTIYF	TGTGCCACCAGTGATTTGCCAGGGGGCCGGGGACTTCAGAGCTCTGGAAACACCATATATTTT
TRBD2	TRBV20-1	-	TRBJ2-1	CSARDSGAGVHEQFF	TGCAGTGCTAGAGATAGCGGAGCGGGAGTTCATGAGCAGTTCTTC
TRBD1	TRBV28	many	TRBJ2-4	CATPHRGRAKNIQYF	TGTGCCACCCCCCACAGGGGGCGAGCCAAAAACATTCAGTACTTC
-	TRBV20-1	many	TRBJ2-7	CSAQGLWETYEQYF	TGCAGTGCTCAGGGGCTTTGGGAGACCTACGAGCAGTACTTC
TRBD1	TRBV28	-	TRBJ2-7	CASIRTGKAYEQYF	TGTGCCAGCATCCGGACAGGAAAAGCCTACGAGCAGTACTTC
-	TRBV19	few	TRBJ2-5	CASGPGKTQYF	TGTGCCAGTGGACCCGGGAAGACCCAGTACTTC
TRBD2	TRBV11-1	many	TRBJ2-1	CASSLGAGGPPHEQFF	TGTGCCAGCAGCTTAGGAGCGGGAGGGCCCCCCCATGAGCAGTTCTTC
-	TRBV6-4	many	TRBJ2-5	CASSPRASETQYF	TGTGCCAGCAGTCCGAGGGCCTCAGAGACCCAGTACTTC
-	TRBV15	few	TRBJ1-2	CATSIGTHYGYTF	TGTGCCACCAGCATCGGTACTCACTATGGCTACACCTTC
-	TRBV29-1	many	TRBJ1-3	CSVDSSGNTIYF	TGCAGCGTTGACAGCTCTGGAAACACCATATATTTT
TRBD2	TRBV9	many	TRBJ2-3	CASEGGSSTDTQYF	TGTGCCAGCGAGGGCGGGAGCAGTACAGATACGCAGTATTTT
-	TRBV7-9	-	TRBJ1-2	CASSLQGLNYGYTF	TGTGCCAGCAGCTTACAGGGTCTAAACTATGGCTACACCTTC
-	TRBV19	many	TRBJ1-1	CASSIRRAGTNTEAFF	TGTGCCAGTAGTATTCGGAGGGCGGGGACGAACACTGAAGCTTTCTTT
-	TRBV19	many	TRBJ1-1	CASSIDLRADWGGRTEAFF	TGTGCCAGTAGTATAGATCTTAGGGCGGATTGGGGAGGCCGGACTGAAGCTTTCTTT
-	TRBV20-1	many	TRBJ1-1	CSARQEAFF	TGCAGTGCTAGACAGGAAGCTTTCTTT
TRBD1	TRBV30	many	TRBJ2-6	CAWTQGVISGANVLTF	TGTGCCTGGACTCAGGGGGTTATCTCTGGGGCCAACGTCCTGACTTTC
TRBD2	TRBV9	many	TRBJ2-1	CASSASGSSYNEQFF	TGTGCCAGCAGCGCTAGCGGGAGCTCCTACAATGAGCAGTTCTTC
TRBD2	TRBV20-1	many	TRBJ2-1	CSLEGSSGDRRNEQFF	TGCAGTCTCGAGGGGTCTAGCGGGGATCGCCGAAATGAGCAGTTCTTC
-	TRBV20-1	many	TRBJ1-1	CSASSYSRWDTEAFF	TGCAGTGCCTCATCTTACAGTCGATGGGACACTGAAGCTTTCTTT
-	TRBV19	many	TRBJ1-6	CASSGVWGPLHF	TGTGCCAGTAGTGGCGTCTGGGGACCCCTCCACTTT
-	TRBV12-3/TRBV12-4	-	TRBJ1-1	CASSLVHIPAGVAFF	TGTGCCAGCAGTTTAGTTCACATCCCAGCCGGGGTAGCTTTCTTT
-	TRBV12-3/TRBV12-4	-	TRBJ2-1	CASSLAGGATSGFYNEQFF	TGTGCCAGCAGTTTGGCAGGGGGCGCAACTAGCGGGTTCTACAATGAGCAGTTCTTC
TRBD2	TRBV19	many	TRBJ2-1	CASMGLADYNEQFF	TGTGCCAGTATGGGGCTAGCGGATTACAATGAGCAGTTCTTC
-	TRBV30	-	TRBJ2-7	CAWRLGDEQYF	TGTGCCTGGAGGTTGGGGGACGAGCAGTACTTC
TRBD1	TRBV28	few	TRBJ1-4	CASRIPLDRGQEKLFF	TGTGCCAGCAGAATACCTCTAGACAGGGGTCAAGAAAAACTGTTTTTT
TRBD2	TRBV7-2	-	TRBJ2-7	CASSRGLAGYEQYF	TGTGCCAGCAGCAGGGGACTAGCGGGTTACGAGCAGTACTTC
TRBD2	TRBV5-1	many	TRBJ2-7	CASSLPGTSGRASYEQYF	TGCGCCAGCAGCCTGCCCGGGACTAGCGGGAGGGCCTCCTACGAGCAGTACTTC
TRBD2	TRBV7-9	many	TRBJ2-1	CASSLMAGGGNEQFF	TGTGCCAGCAGCTTAATGGCGGGAGGAGGTAATGAGCAGTTCTTC
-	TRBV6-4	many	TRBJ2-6	CASSRDTSGANVLTF	TGTGCCAGCAGCCGGGACACCTCTGGGGCCAACGTCCTGACTTTC
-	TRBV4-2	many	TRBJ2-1	CASSLLGGREPPYNEQFF	TGTGCCAGCAGCCTCCTGGGGGGGCGGGAGCCCCCCTACAATGAGCAGTTCTTC
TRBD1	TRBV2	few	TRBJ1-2	CASSEDRVGYTF	TGTGCCAGCAGCGAGGACAGGGTCGGCTACACCTTC
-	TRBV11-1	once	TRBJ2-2	CASSFGFGGSTGELFF	TGTGCCAGCAGCTTCGGTTTTGGAGGTTCCACCGGGGAGCTGTTTTTT
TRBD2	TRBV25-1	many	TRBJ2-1	CASSPRWGASGRAGENEQFF	TGTGCCAGCAGTCCACGGTGGGGGGCTAGCGGGAGGGCAGGTGAGAATGAGCAGTTCTTC
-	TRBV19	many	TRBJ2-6	CASSNLRSSGANVLTF	TGTGCCAGTAGTAACCTCCGGAGCTCTGGGGCCAACGTCCTGACTTTC
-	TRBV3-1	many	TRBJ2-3	CASSHDLGTQYF	TGTGCCAGCAGCCACGATTTGGGGACGCAGTATTTT
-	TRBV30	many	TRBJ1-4	CAWSVRGQGDEKLFF	TGTGCCTGGAGTGTACGGGGCCAGGGAGATGAAAAACTGTTTTTT